This T cell receptor beta chain stems from a study of PD-1 blockade in classical Hodgkin lymphoma (dated by TCRdb to 2018 to 2020). General notes on the study: Nivolumab dosing was 3 mg/kg intravenously every 2 weeks, continuing until either disease progression or unacceptable toxicity. The study used TCR beta sequencing and CyTOF to define a peripheral blood immune signature of response to PD-1 blockade in classical Hodgkin lymphoma.

Genomic DNA was isolated using the Qiagen DNeasy kit from unsorted PBMCs as well as from negatively selected CD4+ and CD8+ fractions. Using primers that anneal to V and J segments, immunoSEQ multiplex PCR amplified the TCR beta CDR3 regions. A synthetic immune receptor repertoire was used to minimize amplification bias, and remaining bias was computationally removed after sequencing. The authors processed their data as follows. Repertoire diversity was quantified as the Shannon entropy index using custom Python scripts. Unsorted, CD4+ and CD8+ repertoires were examined separately, except in combined analyses, for which CD4+ and CD8+ sequences were merged in silico. A clone counted as expanded when the clone's frequency after treatment rose at least 2-fold relative to C1D1, and clones undetected at baseline were given a pseudocount of 0.5. Singleton clones were defined as clones with 0 or 1 copy at C1D1, and non-singleton clones were defined as clones with 2 or more copies. Clones expanded in unsorted samples were assigned a CD4+, CD8+ or unknown annotation through matching of protein sequences in sorted samples from the same patient. Diversity changes from C1D1 to C4D1 were tested in paired samples using Wilcoxon tests. The immuneACCESS repertoire file appears here via TCRdb, limited to in-frame rearrangements. These files lack a portion of the clones; in checked studies, under half of the deficit traces to unresolved V genes, and the cause of the others is not known. The V and J calls and clone size are taken from that table; D and trimming were inferred from the DNA. This sample has about 90,000 clones in its table, and less than 95% of those were observed once. The top ten clones comprise around 2.9% of the sample.

The sample's time point label, in plain terms: cycle 4 day 1 (C4D1), after 5 to 7 weeks of nivolumab. Every trial patient had relapsed following autologous stem cell transplantation, and prior brentuximab vedotin exposure was what differed among cohorts A, B and C. A total of roughly 60 patients with relapsed/refractory classical Hodgkin lymphoma made up the trial cohort, and each patient's best overall response was complete response, partial response or progressive disease. In the multi-cohort phase II CheckMate 205 trial, trial patients received single-agent nivolumab. An independent review committee assessed best overall response by applying the 2007 International Working Group response criteria. Trial PBMCs were obtained immediately prior to nivolumab initiation (C1D1) and on therapy at cycle 2 day 1 and cycle 4 day 1. After peripheral blood was drawn into 8 mL Vacutainer Cell Preparation Tubes, PBMCs were isolated by centrifugation and then cryopreserved.

Broad study findings and their caveats: Patients starting nivolumab less than 1 year after ASCT had lower diversity and were excluded from later analyses to avoid confounding by immune reconstitution. Newly diagnosed patients were reported to have lower baseline TCR diversity than healthy donors, and relapsed/refractory patients were reported to have lower baseline TCR diversity still. Among trial patients, those achieving complete response had baseline diversity similar to that of newly diagnosed patients, while diversity was significantly lower in partial responders and progressors. Only a single clinical trial cohort was studied, and what caused the repertoire differences, possibly disease activity or prior therapy, remained undefined. By C4D1, a significant rise was seen in CD4+ TCR diversity but not in CD8+ TCR diversity (p=0.0027 vs p=0.16), and the rise was most apparent among complete responders (p=0.02).

Remarks on this clone: No antigen is known for it. No quality values exist for individual bases; no much larger clone is one base distant.

Trimming accounts for 7 bases at V and 0 bases at J, while the number of junction bases matched to no gene is 5. The CDR3 starts with the cysteine, ends with the phenylalanine, and has 15 residues. The retained sequence is limited to the CDR3, 45 bases, with the frame set at the first base. The germline V gene (reference sequence) specifies LNHDA as CDR1 and SQIVND as CDR2. The receptor's source is a human donor with classical Hodgkin lymphoma. This material consisted of peripheral blood mononuclear cells (PBMCs), taken before the fourth cycle of nivolumab. This chain joins TRBV19 to TRBJ1-5; TRBD1 aligns with 8 central bases. The encoded CDR3 is CASKGTGDSNQPQHF. DNA sequence: TGTGCCAGTAAGGGGACAGGCGATAGCAATCAGCCCCAGCATTTT.